What follows is one T cell receptor (beta chain) and its context. In the source study's methods: Reference gene primer amplification in the assay estimated nucleated cell counts. Here immunoSEQ multiplex PCR was the method, and the copy in TCRdb shows in-frame clones only, minus some. D and trimming come from the DNA, and the V and J calls and clone size come from that table. This sample has 160,000 or so clones, with 80% to 90% found just once. The data belong to a study of blood T cell repertoires in COVID-19. Study summary: There were acute and convalescent COVID-19 samples, and they came from the United States, Italy and Spain. PBMCs, B-cell-depleted T cells, or T cells provided the cDNA or gDNA that made up the material.

The CDR3 has 16 amino acids. Looked up from germline, CDR1 is SGHTA and CDR2 is FQGTGA. Unmatched junction bases numbered 6, after V lost 5 bases and J lost 1 base. The receptor comes from a woman between 65 and 79 years old with acute or convalescent COVID-19. V is TRBV7-3 and J is TRBJ2-2, with 8 bases that match TRBD2. Specimen: peripheral blood. The CDR3 spells CASSASSGMNTGELFF. The DNA for the CDR3 is TGTGCCAGCAGCGCCAGTAGCGGGATGAACACCGGGGAGCTGTTTTTT.